This record looks at one TCR beta chain sequence and its context. Germline assignment: CDR1 MNHEY and CDR2 SVGAGI. The CDR3 length is 11 residues. V was pared by 5 bases and J by 7 bases, with 9 bases between. These data are taken from a study of OX40 agonist ivuxolimab in advanced cancers. The protocol was immunoSEQ multiplex PCR, while the TCRdb copy is restricted to in-frame clones and leaves out a portion. The repertoire holds more than 45,000 clones, with about 87% as singletons. The sample consisted of CD4+ or CD8+ T cells sorted from blood, taken in a trial of the OX40 agonist ivuxolimab. The TCR comes from an adult with an advanced solid tumor such as melanoma, head and neck, liver or kidney cancer. The genes are TRBV6-5 and TRBJ2-7; D may be TRBD2 (6 bases). This CDR3 is CASSHGGEQYF. CDR3 nucleotide sequence: TGTGCCAGCAGTCATGGGGGGGAGCAGTACTTC.